Sequencing of this TCR beta chain was carried out in a study of glioma-infiltrating T cells. The iRepertoire nested amplicon-rescue multiplex PCR amplified TCR alpha and beta CDR3s from RNA. Tissue mRNA or PBMC total RNA, roughly 90-400 ng, went into one-step reverse transcription and amplification. TCRdb used MiXCR to reprocess the multiplex PCR reads, holding one entry per CDR3 protein. The data hold about 3,400 distinct CDR3 sequences, with 80% to 90% observed a single time. CDR1 and CDR2 from the germline V gene are MNHEY and SVGEGT. V shed 0 bases and J shed 6 bases, with 12 bases lying between them. This CDR3 comprises 16 residues. This clonotype was observed a few times. This beta chain is off target for a library built for alpha chains, so its abundance means little.

The clonotype comes from a human donor with low-grade glioma or glioblastoma, undergoing nonglioma brain surgery, or in good health (not recorded which). This sequence joins TRBV6-2 or TRBV6-3 and TRBJ1-6, with D hard to call. Input material: glioma tissue, nonneoplastic brain tissue, or PBMCs (not recorded which). CDR3 sequence reads: CASSYSSGFRNSPLHF. CDR3 in DNA: TGTGCCAGCAGTTACTCATCCGGATTCCGTAATTCACCCCTCCACTTT.